A selection of T cell receptor beta chains follows, all from one sample in a study of cytomegalovirus exposure and HLA in healthy donors. Repertoires were generated with immunoSEQ multiplex PCR, while TCRdb's copy carries only in-frame clones and drops some. The sample table sets out about 79,000 clones. Source material: PBMCs. The receptors were sampled from a man aged 25-45 years in good health and CMV-seronegative. Each CDR3 is given without its conserved first and last residue.

j_call v_call cdr3_aa
TRBJ1-2 TRBV7-9 ASSLRRGPYGYT
TRBJ1-2 TRBV14 ASSQVVRGGGYT
TRBJ2-7 TRBV5-1 ASSLSAKRGSYEQY
TRBJ1-5 TRBV9 ASSVEFGQRDSNQPQH
TRBJ1-2 TRBV5-1 ASSLAGRNYGYT
TRBJ1-2 TRBV27 ASSPAMRDRVLHGYT
TRBJ1-5 TRBV6-5 ASRAGGAHNQPQH
TRBJ2-7 TRBV4-1 ASSKGLLFPWEQY
TRBJ1-2 TRBV18 ASSPDSLYGYT
TRBJ1-5 TRBV6-1 ASSALSEQPQH
TRBJ1-3 TRBV6-1 ASSSDRVYGNTIY
TRBJ2-7 TRBV6-1 ASSEGQASSYEQY
TRBJ2-1 TRBV5-4 ASSLEGLEGEQF
TRBJ2-7 TRBV13 ASSLAGFEQY
TRBJ1-1 TRBV6-1 ASRMQGATEAF
TRBJ2-7 TRBV10-1 ASSDPDRGKY
TRBJ1-4 TRBV4-3 ASSQDTGAGEKLF
TRBJ1-4 TRBV4-1 ASSLSPGQSNEKLF
- TRBV18 ASSPRQGTYEQY
TRBJ1-5 TRBV19 ASSGDRGKEPQH